Each of the 26 T cell receptor beta chains below was sequenced from the same sample in a study of blood T cells in healthy people across ages. A second roughly 6 to 12 cycle PCR used barcoded and J-beta primers. MiXCR, run by TCRdb on the 5' RACE reads, gives a single entry per CDR3 protein. The sample has some 880,000 distinct CDR3 sequences; under 40% are singletons. Sequences were obtained from blood. The receptors originated from a man younger than 35 in good health.

This clonotype was counted many times. This rearrangement joins TRBV20-1 to TRBJ2-5; no clear D gene. This CDR3 spans 13 amino acids. CDR1 and CDR2 from the germline V gene are DFQATT and SNEGSKA (reference sequence). V was shortened by 7 bases and J by 2 bases, with 14 bases between the two germline ends. The CDR3 region has the DNA TGCAGTGGGTTATCCGGGTTACAAGAGACCCAGTACTTC. This translates into CSGLSGLQETQYF.

About this clonotype: A single base separates this from a much larger clone, so it may be a read error. V gene TRBV12-3 or TRBV12-4 combines with J gene TRBJ2-3, with TRBD1 as a possible D gene (5 bases). The CDR3 is made up of 14 amino acids. V was cut by 11 bases and J by 5 bases, with 20 bases left in between. The CDR3 region is CARYKLDSLDTQYF. Here the CDR3 DNA reads TGTGCCCGCTATAAGCTTGACAGTCTAGATACGCAGTATTTT.

This clonotype came up a few times. The V and J genes are TRBV24-1 and TRBJ2-7, with TRBD1 as a possible D gene (6 bases). Germline CDR1 reads KGHDR; CDR2 reads SFDVKD. The CDR3 is 18 residues long. V dropped 3 bases and J dropped 7 bases, with 27 bases sitting between them. CDR3 sequence: CATSDRGPDTPGDNEQYF. The DNA of the CDR3 is TGTGCCACCAGTGATCGCGGGCCAGACACCCCTGGGGACAATGAGCAGTACTTC.

The gene calls are TRBV12-1 and TRBJ1-2; the D call TRBD1 from the table was never checked on the DNA. TRBV12-1 is flagged as a pseudogene. CDR3 length: 17 residues. CDR3 region: CASSFAQKGIRTYGYTF. The CDR3 coding sequence is TGTGCCAGCAGCTTTGCGCAAAAGGGGATTCGGACCTATGGCTACACCTTC.

The DNA of the CDR3 is TGTGCCAGCAGCCCCAAGGGACAGTTGAACACTGAAGCTTTCTTT. This gives the protein CASSPKGQLNTEAFF. V usage is TRBV7-9 and J usage is TRBJ1-1, with 7 bases aligning to TRBD1. The CDR3 runs 15 residues. CDR1 SEHNR and CDR2 FQNEAQ come from the germline V gene (reference sequence). The V gene end was trimmed by 5 bases and the J gene end by 0 bases; junction bases not matched to a gene: 6. Full variable domain (rest looked up from reference TRBV7-9 and TRBJ1-1): DTGVSQNPRHKITKRGQNVTFRCDPISEHNRLYWYRQTLGQGPEFLTYFQNEAQLEKSRLLSDRFSAERPKGSFSTLEIQRTEQGDSAMYLCASSPKGQLNTEAFFGQGTRLTVV.

The V call is TRBV20-1, the J call TRBJ2-1, with a possible D match to TRBD1 (6 bases). This CDR3 has 14 residues. V was clipped by 6 bases and J by 2 bases, with 14 bases between them. Germline V gene lookup returns CDR1 DFQATT and CDR2 SNEGSKA (reference sequence). For the CDR3, the DNA is TGCAGTGCAGCCCCAGGGGAACCCTACAATGAGCAGTTCTTC. This translates into CSAAPGEPYNEQFF.

This clonotype has just one count. The chain links TRBV11-3 to TRBJ2-2; D not resolved. The V and J ends lost 5 bases and 3 bases respectively, with 19 bases between them. The germline CDR1 and CDR2 sequences are SGHNT and YENEEA. The CDR3 is 17 amino acids. DNA for the CDR3: TGTGCCAGCAGCCCAGGATCGTGGCAGAAGGACACCGGGGAGCTGTTTTTT. The encoded protein is CASSPGSWQKDTGELFF.

V usage is TRBV7-9 and J usage is TRBJ2-5; D uncertain. Trimming took off 2 bases at V and 1 base at J, with 11 bases between the two ends. The germline CDR1 and CDR2 sequences are SEHNR and FQNEAQ (reference sequence). The CDR3 totals 15 residues. The CDR3 loop is CASSLQGQVQETQYF. The CDR3 DNA follows: TGTGCCAGCAGCTTACAAGGGCAGGTCCAAGAGACCCAGTACTTC.

This clonotype was detected only once. Its ends do not fully match the called genes, so a read error is possible. V gene TRBV20-1 combines with J gene TRBJ2-7, with D perhaps TRBD1 (6 bases). In germline, CDR1 is DFQATT, CDR2 SNEGSKA (reference sequence). The CDR3 totals 14 residues. The CDR3 reads CSAPRAGDYYERYF. The CDR3 coding sequence is TGCAGTGCCCCGCGCGCAGGGGATTACTACGAGCGGTACTTC.

This chain links TRBV5-6 with TRBJ2-5, with a possible D match to TRBD1 (6 bases). Near its end, the DNA agrees better with TRBJ2-7, so the J call may be wrong. Per the germline V gene, CDR1 is SGHDT and CDR2 is YYEEEE. The CDR3 contains 16 residues. The CDR3 DNA follows: TGTGCCAGCAGCTTGTTTACAGGGAGTAAAAGTTACGAGCAGTACTTC. It yields the protein CASSLFTGSKSYEQYF.

The gene calls are TRBV6-6 and TRBJ2-7; perhaps TRBD1 as D (6 bases). CDR1 is MNHNY and CDR2 is SVGAGI in the germline V gene (reference sequence). This CDR3 spans 14 amino acids. Trimming left V 5 bases short and J 5 bases short, with 16 bases between. The CDR3 DNA sequence: TGTGCCAGCAGTGCGTCGCAGGGGCGGGACGAGCAGTACTTC. Translated: CASSASQGRDEQYF.

This clonotype was seen once. The CDR3 DNA reads TGTGCCAGCTCACCACTCGGGGGGCCTCGGGGGGAGCAGTTCTTC. This codes for CASSPLGGPRGEQFF. The chain carries TRBV18 and TRBJ2-1; D might be TRBD2 (7 bases). The CDR3 consists of 15 residues. In germline, CDR1 is KGHSH, CDR2 LQKENI. Trimming shortened V by 1 base and J by 10 bases, and 17 bases separated the two germline ends.

The genes are TRBV5-1 and TRBJ2-3, with a tentative D call TRBD2 (6 bases). The CDR3 sequence is 16 residues long. The germline CDR1 and CDR2 sequences are SGHRS and YFSETQ. V lost 0 bases, J lost 4 bases, and 15 bases lay in between. CDR3 coding DNA: TGCGCCAGCAGCTTGGGAGGCGGGGCGATCTCAGATACGCAGTATTTT. Its protein product is CASSLGGGAISDTQYF.

The genes are TRBV3-1 and TRBJ1-1; D gene uncertain. V was pared by 5 bases and J by 0 bases, with 10 bases between. The CDR3 is made up of 14 amino acids. The germline CDR1 and CDR2 sequences are LGHDT and YNNKEL (reference sequence). In nucleotides, the CDR3 is TGTGCCAGCAGCGCGCCGGGGTTGAACACTGAAGCTTTCTTT. Protein: CASSAPGLNTEAFF.

The chain couples TRBV28 to TRBJ2-7; the D call may be TRBD1 or TRBD2 (6 bases each). The CDR3 length is 18 residues. Germline V gene lookup returns CDR1 MDHEN and CDR2 SYDVKM. V was clipped by 6 bases and J by 6 bases, with 30 bases between them. CDR3 DNA: TGTGCCAGCAGCTTAAGCTGGGGGAGTGGGGGGCGAACTTCCGAGCAGTACTTC. Its protein is CASSLSWGSGGRTSEQYF.

This clonotype appeared a few times. The chain couples TRBV5-6 to TRBJ2-5; maybe TRBD2 (7 bases). TRBJ2-7 explains the end of the DNA better; the J call may be wrong. This CDR3 is 13 amino acids long. Germline V gene sequence: CDR1 SGHDT, CDR2 YYEEEE. The DNA of the CDR3 is TGTGCCAGCAGCCACAGGGAGGGTTACGAGCAGTACTTC. Encoded protein: CASSHREGYEQYF.

This sequence joins TRBV12-3 or TRBV12-4 and TRBJ1-2, with 9 positions matching TRBD1. The CDR3 runs to 14 residues. The V and J ends lost 4 bases and 7 bases, in that order; junction bases with no gene match: 7. DNA of the CDR3: TGTGCCAGCAGTTACGGGGACAGGGATGTTGGCTACACCTTC. This gives the protein CASSYGDRDVGYTF.

The sample holds a few counts of this clonotype. The CDR3 reads CASSPVGDDTEAFF. The DNA for the CDR3 is TGTGCCAGCAGTCCGGTAGGGGACGACACTGAAGCTTTCTTT. The chain combines TRBV4-2 with TRBJ1-1; TRBD1 is a possible D gene (5 bases). The CDR3 runs 14 residues. Trimming cost V 6 bases and J 3 bases, with 14 bases left between them. Germline CDR1 LGHNA, CDR2 YNFKEQ.

This sequence joins TRBV10-3 and TRBJ2-3; 8 bases are a match to TRBD2. This CDR3 comprises 17 residues. Germline V lookup: CDR1 ENHRY, CDR2 SYGVKD. V lost 5 bases, J lost 4 bases, and 14 bases stayed unmatched. The CDR3 loop is CAISRIESGGPPDTQYF. CDR3 in DNA: TGTGCCATCAGTCGAATTGAGAGCGGGGGTCCGCCAGATACGCAGTATTTT.

This rearrangement joins TRBV7-2 to TRBJ2-5; D is uncertain. The DNA end lines up better with TRBJ2-1; the J call may be wrong. Germline V CDR1 and CDR2: SGHTA, FQGNSA. The CDR3 sequence is 14 residues long. The CDR3 sequence is CASSLESHQETQFF. CDR3 DNA: TGTGCCAGCAGCTTAGAGTCGCACCAAGAGACCCAGTTCTTC.

The chain employs TRBV20-1 and TRBJ2-5; TRBD2 matches 7 bases. The CDR3 contains 13 residues. The V and J ends lost 6 bases and 1 base, in that order; junction bases with no gene match: 5. CDR1 is DFQATT and CDR2 is SNEGSKA in the germline V gene (reference sequence). The CDR3 loop is CSAWRGSQETQYF. CDR3 sequence (DNA): TGCAGTGCATGGCGGGGGAGCCAAGAGACCCAGTACTTC.

This clonotype has more than one count but fewer than ten. It is unclear where the CDR3 begins or ends on the DNA, so no DNA is shown, and the CDR3 is as TCRdb lists it. The genes are TRBV4-3 and TRBJ2-1; whether TRBD1, the table's D call, matches the DNA was not checked. Germline CDR1 LGHNA, CDR2 YSLEER. The CDR3 comprises 17 residues, both ends counted. CDR3 loop: CASSQVRARGVLGEQFF.

This clonotype was seen a few times. The chain combines TRBV7-2 with TRBJ2-5, with D tentatively TRBD2 (6 bases). The germline gives CDR1 SGHTA, CDR2 FQGNSA. This CDR3 comprises 17 residues. The V and J ends lost 2 bases and 5 bases respectively, with 21 bases between them. CDR3 in DNA: TGTGCCAGCAGCTTAACCGGGACTCACCTTTGGGTGGAGACCCAGTACTTC. Translating gives CASSLTGTHLWVETQYF.

The chain links TRBV6-2 or TRBV6-3 to TRBJ2-3; the match to TRBD1 covers 9 bases. From germline, CDR1 is MNHEY and CDR2 SVGEGT. V shed 5 bases and J 1 base; nucleotides not matched to a gene: 10. This CDR3 has 17 residues. This chain's CDR3 is CASSHPTGGTGTDTQYF. CDR3 nucleotide sequence: TGTGCCAGCAGTCATCCTACAGGGGGCACTGGCACAGATACGCAGTATTTT.

At least ten counts were recorded for this clonotype. The V and J genes are TRBV20-1 and TRBJ2-7, with D perhaps TRBD1 or TRBD2 (5 bases each). The germline V gene encodes CDR1 DFQATT and CDR2 SNEGSKA (reference sequence). V gave up 1 base and J gave up 5 bases, with 24 bases separating them. This CDR3 is 17 amino acids long. The CDR3 sequence: CSARATSAGTQDDEQYF. In nucleotides, the CDR3 is TGCAGTGCTAGAGCAACCTCCGCCGGGACCCAGGACGACGAGCAGTACTTC.

Concerning this clonotype: A read error may be the cause here, since a much bigger clone is one base away. The chain has TRBV12-3 or TRBV12-4 and TRBJ2-1; D possibly corresponds to TRBD2 (6 bases). This CDR3 contains 16 residues. DNA of the CDR3: TGTGTCAGCACTAGGTTTCCGGGGGACTCCTACAATGAGCAGTTCTTC. This codes for CVSTRFPGDSYNEQFF.